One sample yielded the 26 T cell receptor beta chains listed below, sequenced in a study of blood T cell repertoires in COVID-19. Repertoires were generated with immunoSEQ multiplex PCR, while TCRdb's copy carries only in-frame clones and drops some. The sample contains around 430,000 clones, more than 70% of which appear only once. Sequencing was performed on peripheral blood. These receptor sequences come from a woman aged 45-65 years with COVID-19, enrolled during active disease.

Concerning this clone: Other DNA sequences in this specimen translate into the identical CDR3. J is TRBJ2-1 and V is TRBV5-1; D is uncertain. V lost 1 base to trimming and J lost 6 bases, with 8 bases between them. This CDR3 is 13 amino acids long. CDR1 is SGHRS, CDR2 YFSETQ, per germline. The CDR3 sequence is CASSLLASNEQFF. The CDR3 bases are TGCGCCAGCAGCTTGTTGGCCTCCAATGAGCAGTTCTTC.

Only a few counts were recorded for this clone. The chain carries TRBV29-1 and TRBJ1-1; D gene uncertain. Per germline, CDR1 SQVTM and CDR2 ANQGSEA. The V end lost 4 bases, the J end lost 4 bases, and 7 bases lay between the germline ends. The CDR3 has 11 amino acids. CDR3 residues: CSVAIFTEAFF. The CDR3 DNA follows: TGCAGCGTTGCAATTTTCACTGAAGCTTTCTTT.

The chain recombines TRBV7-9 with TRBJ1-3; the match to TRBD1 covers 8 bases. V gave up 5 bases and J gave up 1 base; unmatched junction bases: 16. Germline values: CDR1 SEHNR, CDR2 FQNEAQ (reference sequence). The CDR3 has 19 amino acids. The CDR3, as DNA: TGTGCCAGCAGCCCACCCCTCTCGGGACAGGCGTTTTCTGGAAACACCATATATTTT. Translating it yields CASSPPLSGQAFSGNTIYF.

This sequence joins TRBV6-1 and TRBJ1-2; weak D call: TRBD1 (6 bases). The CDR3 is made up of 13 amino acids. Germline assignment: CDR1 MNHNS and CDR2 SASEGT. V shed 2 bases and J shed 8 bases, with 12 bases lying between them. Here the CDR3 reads CASSEQGLGGYTF. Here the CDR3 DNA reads TGTGCCAGCAGTGAACAGGGGCTTGGAGGCTACACCTTC.

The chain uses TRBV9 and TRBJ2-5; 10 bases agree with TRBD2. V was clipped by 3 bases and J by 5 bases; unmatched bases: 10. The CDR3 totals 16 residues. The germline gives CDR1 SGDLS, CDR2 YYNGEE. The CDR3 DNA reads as TGTGCCAGCAGCGCGCTGAGCGGGGGGGCGGGTGAGACCCAGTACTTC. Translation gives CASSALSGGAGETQYF. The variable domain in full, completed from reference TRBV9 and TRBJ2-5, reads DSGVTQTPKHLITATGQRVTLRCSPRSGDLSVYWYQQSLDQGLQFLIQYYNGEERAKGNILERFSAQQFPDLHSELNLSSLELGDSALYFCASSALSGGAGETQYFGPGTRLLVL.

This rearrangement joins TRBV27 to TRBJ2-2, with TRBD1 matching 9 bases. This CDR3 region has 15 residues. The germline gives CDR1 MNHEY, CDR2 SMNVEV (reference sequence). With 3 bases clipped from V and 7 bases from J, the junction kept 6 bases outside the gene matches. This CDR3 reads CASSFTQGAGGELFF. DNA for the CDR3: TGTGCCAGCAGTTTCACACAGGGGGCTGGCGGGGAGCTGTTTTTT.

CDR3 DNA: TGCGCCAGCAGTGAGCAGGGTAGGAGTGAAAAACTGTTTTTT. Its protein product is CASSEQGRSEKLFF. V is TRBV10-2 and J is TRBJ1-4, with D possibly matching TRBD1 (5 bases). Germline V lookup: CDR1 WSHSY, CDR2 SAAADI. This CDR3 has 14 amino acids. Trimming removed 2 bases from V and 7 bases from J, with 11 bases in between.

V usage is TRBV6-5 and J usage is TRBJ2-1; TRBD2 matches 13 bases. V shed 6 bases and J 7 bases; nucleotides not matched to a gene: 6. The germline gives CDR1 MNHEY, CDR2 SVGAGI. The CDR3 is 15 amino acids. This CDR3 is CASSPTSGGLNEQFF. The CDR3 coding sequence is TGTGCCAGCAGCCCGACTAGCGGGGGGCTGAATGAGCAGTTCTTC.

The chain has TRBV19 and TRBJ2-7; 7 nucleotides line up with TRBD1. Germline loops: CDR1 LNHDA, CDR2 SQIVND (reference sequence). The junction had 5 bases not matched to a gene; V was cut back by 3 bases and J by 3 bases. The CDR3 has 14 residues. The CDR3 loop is CASSIVGDSYEQYF. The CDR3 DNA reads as TGTGCCAGTAGTATCGTCGGGGACAGCTACGAGCAGTACTTC.

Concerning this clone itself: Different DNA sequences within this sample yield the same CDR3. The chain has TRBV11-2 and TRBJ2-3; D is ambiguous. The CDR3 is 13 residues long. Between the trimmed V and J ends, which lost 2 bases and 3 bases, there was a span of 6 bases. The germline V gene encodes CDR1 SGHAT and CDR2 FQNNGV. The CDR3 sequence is CASSLLSTDTQYF. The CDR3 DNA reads TGTGCCAGCAGCTTACTTTCTACAGATACGCAGTATTTT. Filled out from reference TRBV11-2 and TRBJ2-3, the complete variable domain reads EAGVAQSPRYKIIEKRQSVAFWCNPISGHATLYWYQQILGQGPKLLIQFQNNGVVDDSQLPKDRFSAERLKGVDSTLKIQPAKLEDSAVYLCASSLLSTDTQYFGPGTRLTVL.

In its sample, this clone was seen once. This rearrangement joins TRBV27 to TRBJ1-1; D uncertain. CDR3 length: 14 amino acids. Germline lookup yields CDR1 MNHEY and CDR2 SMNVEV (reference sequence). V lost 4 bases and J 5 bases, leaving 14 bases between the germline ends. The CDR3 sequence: CASSSSTRGTEAFF. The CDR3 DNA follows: TGTGCCAGCAGTTCGTCGACCCGGGGTACTGAAGCTTTCTTT.

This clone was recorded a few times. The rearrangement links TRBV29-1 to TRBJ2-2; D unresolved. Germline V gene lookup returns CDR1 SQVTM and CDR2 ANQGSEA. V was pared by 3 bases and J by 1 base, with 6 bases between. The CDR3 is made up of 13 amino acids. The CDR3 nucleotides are TGCAGCGTTGACTGGAGGAACACCGGGGAGCTGTTTTTT. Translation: CSVDWRNTGELFF.

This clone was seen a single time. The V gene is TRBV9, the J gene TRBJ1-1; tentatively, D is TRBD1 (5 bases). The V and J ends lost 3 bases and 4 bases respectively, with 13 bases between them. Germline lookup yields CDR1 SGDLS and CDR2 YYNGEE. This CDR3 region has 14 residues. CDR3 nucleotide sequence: TGTGCCAGCAGCGCCTTAGGTAGGGGCACTGAAGCTTTCTTT. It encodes CASSALGRGTEAFF.

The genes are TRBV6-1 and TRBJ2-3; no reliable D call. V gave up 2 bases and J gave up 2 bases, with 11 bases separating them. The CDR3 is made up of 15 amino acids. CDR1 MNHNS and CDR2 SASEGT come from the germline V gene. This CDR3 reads CASSESLSFTDTQYF. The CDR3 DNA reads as TGTGCCAGCAGTGAAAGCCTTTCTTTCACAGATACGCAGTATTTT.

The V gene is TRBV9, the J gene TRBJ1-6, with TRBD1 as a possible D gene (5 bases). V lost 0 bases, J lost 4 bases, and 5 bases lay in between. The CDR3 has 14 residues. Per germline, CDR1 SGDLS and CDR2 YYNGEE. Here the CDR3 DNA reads TGTGCCAGCAGCGTAGGACAGTATAATTCACCCCTCCACTTT. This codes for CASSVGQYNSPLHF.

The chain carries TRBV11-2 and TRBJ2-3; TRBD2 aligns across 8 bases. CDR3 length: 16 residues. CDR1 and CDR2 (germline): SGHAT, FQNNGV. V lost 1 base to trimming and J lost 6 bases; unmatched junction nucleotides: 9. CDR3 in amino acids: CASSLVSGGAVDTQYF. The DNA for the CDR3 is TGTGCCAGCAGCTTAGTTTCCGGGGGGGCCGTTGATACGCAGTATTTT.

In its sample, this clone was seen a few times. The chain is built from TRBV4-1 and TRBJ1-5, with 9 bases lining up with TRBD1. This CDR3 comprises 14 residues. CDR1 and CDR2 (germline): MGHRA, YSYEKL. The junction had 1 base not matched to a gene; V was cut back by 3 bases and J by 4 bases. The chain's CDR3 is CASSQDRGNQPQHF. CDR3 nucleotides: TGCGCCAGCAGCCAGGACAGGGGAAATCAGCCCCAGCATTTT.

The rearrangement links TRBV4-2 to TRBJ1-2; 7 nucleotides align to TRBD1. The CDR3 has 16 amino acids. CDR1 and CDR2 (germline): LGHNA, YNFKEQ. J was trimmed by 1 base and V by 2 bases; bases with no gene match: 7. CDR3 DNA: TGTGCCAGCAGCCAATCCCGGGACAGCATTAACTATGGCTACACCTTC. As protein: CASSQSRDSINYGYTF.

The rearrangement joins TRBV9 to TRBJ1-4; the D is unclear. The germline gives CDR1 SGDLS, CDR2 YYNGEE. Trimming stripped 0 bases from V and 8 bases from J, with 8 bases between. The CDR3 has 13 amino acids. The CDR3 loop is CASSVGLGEKLFF. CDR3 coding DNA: TGTGCCAGCAGCGTAGGACTCGGCGAAAAACTGTTTTTT.

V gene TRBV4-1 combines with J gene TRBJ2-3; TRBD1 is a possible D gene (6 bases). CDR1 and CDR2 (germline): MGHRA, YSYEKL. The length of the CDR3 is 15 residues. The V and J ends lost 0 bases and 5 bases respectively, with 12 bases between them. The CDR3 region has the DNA TGCGCCAGCAGCCAAGACACCGGGACAAGAGATACGCAGTATTTT. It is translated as CASSQDTGTRDTQYF.

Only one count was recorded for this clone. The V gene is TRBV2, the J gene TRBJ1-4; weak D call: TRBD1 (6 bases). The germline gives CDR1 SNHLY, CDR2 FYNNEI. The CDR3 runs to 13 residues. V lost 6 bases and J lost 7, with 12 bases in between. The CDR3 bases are TGTGCCAGCAGAAGGGGGATGGGTGAAAAACTGTTTTTT. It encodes CASRRGMGEKLFF.

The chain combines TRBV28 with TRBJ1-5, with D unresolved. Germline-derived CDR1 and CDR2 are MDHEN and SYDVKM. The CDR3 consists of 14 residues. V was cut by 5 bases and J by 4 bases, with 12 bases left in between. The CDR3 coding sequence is TGTGCCAGCAGTCTCGACAATGGGAATCAGCCCCAGCATTTT. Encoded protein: CASSLDNGNQPQHF.

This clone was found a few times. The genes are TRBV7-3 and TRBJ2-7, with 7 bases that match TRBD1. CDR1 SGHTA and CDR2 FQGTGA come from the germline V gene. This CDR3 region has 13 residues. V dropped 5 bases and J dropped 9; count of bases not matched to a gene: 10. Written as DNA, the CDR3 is TGTGCCAGCAGCCCCACAGGGGTAGGTGGGCAGTACTTC. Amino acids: CASSPTGVGGQYF.

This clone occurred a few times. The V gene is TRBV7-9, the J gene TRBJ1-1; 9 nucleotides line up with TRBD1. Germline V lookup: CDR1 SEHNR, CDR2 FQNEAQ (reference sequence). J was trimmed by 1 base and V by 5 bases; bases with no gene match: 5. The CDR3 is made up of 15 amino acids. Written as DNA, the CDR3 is TGTGCCAGCAGCCCAGGGACAGGGACGAACACTGAAGCTTTCTTT. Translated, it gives CASSPGTGTNTEAFF.

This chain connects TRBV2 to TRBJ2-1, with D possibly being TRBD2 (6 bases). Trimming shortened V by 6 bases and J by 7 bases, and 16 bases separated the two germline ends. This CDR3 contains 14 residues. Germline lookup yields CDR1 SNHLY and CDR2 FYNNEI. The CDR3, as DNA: TGTGCCAGCAGGGAGGGGATCCAAAAAAATGAGCAGTTCTTC. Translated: CASREGIQKNEQFF. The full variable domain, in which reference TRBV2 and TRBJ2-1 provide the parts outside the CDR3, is EPEVTQTPSHQVTQMGQEVILRCVPISNHLYFYWYRQILGQKVEFLVSFYNNEISEKSEIFDDQFSVERPDGSNFTLKIRSTKLEDSAMYFCASREGIQKNEQFFGPGTRLTVL.

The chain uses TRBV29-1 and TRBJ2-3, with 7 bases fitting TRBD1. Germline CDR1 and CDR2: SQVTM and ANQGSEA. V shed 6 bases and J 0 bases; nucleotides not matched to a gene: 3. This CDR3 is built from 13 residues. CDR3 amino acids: CSVPGQSTDTQYF. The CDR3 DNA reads TGCAGCGTCCCGGGACAGAGCACAGATACGCAGTATTTT.